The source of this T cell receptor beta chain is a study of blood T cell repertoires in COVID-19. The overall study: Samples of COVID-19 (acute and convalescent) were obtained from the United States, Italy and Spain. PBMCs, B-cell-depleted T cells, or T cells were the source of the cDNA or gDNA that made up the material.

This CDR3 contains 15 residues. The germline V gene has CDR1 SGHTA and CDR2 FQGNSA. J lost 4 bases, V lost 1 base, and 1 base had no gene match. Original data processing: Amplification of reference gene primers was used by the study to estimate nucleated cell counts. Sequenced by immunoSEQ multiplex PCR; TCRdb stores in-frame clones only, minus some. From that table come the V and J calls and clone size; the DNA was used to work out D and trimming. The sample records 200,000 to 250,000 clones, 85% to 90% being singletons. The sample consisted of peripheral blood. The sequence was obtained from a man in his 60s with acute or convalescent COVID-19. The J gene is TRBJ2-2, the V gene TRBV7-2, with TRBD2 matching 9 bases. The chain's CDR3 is CASSLDSGGTGELFF. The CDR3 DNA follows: TGTGCCAGCAGCTTAGATAGCGGGGGCACCGGGGAGCTGTTTTTT.